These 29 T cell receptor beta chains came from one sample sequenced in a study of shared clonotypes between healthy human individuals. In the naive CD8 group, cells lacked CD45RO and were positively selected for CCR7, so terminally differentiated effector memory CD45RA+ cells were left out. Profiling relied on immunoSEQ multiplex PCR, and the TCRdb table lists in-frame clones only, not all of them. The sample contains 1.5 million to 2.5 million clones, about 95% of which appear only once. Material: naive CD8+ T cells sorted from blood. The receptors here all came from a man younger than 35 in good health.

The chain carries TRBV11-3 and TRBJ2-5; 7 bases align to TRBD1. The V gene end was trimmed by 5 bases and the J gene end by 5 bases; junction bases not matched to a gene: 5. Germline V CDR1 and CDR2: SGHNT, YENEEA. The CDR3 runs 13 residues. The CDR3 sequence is CASSHGTAETQYF. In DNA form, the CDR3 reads TGTGCCAGCAGCCATGGGACAGCGGAGACCCAGTACTTC. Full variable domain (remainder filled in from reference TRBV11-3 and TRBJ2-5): EAGVVQSPRYKIIEKKQPVAFWCNPISGHNTLYWYLQNLGQGPELLIRYENEEAVDDSQLPKDRFSAERLKGVDSTLKIQPAELGDSAVYLCASSHGTAETQYFGPGTRLLVL.

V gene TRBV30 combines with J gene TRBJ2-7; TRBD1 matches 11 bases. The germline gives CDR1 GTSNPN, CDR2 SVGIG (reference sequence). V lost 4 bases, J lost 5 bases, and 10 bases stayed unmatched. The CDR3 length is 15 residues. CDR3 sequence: CAWNPGQGDFDEQYF. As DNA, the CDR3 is TGTGCCTGGAACCCGGGACAGGGGGACTTTGACGAGCAGTACTTC. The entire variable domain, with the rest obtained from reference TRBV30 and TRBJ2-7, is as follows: SQTIHQWPATLVQPVGSPLSLECTVEGTSNPNLYWYRQAAGRGLQLLFYSVGIGQISSEVPQNLSASRPQDRQFILSSKKLLLSDSGFYLCAWNPGQGDFDEQYFGPGTRLTVT.

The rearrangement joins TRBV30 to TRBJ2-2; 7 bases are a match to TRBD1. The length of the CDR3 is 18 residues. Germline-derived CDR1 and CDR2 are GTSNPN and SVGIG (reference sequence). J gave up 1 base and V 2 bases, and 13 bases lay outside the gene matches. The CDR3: CAWSTILGTELNTGELFF. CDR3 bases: TGTGCCTGGAGTACAATCTTGGGGACAGAATTGAACACCGGGGAGCTGTTTTTT.

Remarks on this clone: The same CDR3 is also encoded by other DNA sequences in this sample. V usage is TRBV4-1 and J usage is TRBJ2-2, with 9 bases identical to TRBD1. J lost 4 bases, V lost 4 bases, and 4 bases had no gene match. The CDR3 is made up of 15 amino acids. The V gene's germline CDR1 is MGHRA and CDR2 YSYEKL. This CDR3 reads CASSPGQGSTGELFF. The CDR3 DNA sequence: TGCGCCAGCAGCCCGGGACAGGGAAGCACCGGGGAGCTGTTTTTT.

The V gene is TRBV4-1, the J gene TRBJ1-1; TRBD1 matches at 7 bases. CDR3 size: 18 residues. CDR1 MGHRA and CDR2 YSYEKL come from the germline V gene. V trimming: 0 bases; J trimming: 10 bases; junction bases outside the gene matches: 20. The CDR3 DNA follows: TGCGCCAGCAGCCAAGATCCCAGGACTTGGGGACAGTCGAGCGGAGCTTTCTTT. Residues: CASSQDPRTWGQSSGAFF.

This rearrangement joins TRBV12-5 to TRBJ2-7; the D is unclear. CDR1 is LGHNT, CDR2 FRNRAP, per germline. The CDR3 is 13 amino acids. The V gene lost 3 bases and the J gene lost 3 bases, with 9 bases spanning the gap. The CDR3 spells CASGFPASYEQYF. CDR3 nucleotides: TGTGCTAGTGGTTTTCCGGCCAGCTACGAGCAGTACTTC. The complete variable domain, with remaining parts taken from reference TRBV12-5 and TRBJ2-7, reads DARVTQTPRHKVTEMGQEVTMRCQPILGHNTVFWYRQTMMQGLELLAYFRNRAPLDDSGMPKDRFSAEMPDATLATLKIQPSEPRDSAVYFCASGFPASYEQYFGPGTRLTVT.

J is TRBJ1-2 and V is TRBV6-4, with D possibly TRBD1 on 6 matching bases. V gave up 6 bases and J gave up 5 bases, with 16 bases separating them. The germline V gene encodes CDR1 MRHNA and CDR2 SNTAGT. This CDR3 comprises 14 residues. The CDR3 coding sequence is TGTGCCAGCAGCGATTATGGACAGAGGTATGGCTACACCTTC. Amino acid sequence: CASSDYGQRYGYTF.

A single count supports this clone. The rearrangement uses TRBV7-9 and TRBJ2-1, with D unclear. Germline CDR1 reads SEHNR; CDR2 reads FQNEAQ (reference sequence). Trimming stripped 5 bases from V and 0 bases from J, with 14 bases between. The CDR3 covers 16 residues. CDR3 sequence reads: CASSPRSTSSYNEQFF. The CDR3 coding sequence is TGTGCCAGCAGCCCACGGTCAACGAGCTCCTACAATGAGCAGTTCTTC.

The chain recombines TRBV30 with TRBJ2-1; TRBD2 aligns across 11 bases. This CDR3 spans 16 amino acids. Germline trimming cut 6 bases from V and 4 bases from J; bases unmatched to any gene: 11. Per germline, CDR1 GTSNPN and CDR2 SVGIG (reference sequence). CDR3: CACVGLGLAAYNEQFF. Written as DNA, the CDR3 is TGTGCCTGCGTCGGACTGGGACTAGCGGCGTACAATGAGCAGTTCTTC.

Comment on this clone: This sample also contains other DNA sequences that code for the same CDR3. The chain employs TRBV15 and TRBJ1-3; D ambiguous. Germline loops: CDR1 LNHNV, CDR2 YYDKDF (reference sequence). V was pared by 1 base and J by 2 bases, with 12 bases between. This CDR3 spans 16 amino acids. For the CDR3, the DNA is TGTGCCACCAGCAGAGCGTTGGAGGGAACTGGAAACACCATATATTTT. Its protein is CATSRALEGTGNTIYF.

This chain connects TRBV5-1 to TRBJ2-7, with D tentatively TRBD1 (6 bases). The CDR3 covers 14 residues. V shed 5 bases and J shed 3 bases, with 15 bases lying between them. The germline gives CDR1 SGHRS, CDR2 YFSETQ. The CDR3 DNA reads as TGCGCCAGCAGGCATCCTTCGGACAGCTACGAGCAGTACTTC. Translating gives CASRHPSDSYEQYF.

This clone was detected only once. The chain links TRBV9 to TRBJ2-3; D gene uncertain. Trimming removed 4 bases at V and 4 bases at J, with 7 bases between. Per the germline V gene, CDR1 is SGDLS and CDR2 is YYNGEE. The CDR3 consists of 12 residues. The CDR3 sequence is CASSSTPDTQYF. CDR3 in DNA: TGTGCCAGCAGCTCGACCCCAGATACGCAGTATTTT.

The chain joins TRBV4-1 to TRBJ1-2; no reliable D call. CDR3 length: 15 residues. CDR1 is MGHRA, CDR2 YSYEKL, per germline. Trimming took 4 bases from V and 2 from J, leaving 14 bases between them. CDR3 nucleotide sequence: TGCGCCAGCAGCCCCATCGGTGGTTCAAACTATGGCTACACCTTC. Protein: CASSPIGGSNYGYTF.

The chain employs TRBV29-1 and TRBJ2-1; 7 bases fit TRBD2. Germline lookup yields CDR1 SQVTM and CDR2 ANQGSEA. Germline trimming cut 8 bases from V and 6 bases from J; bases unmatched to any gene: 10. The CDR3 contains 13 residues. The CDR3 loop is CSCFSGETNEQFF. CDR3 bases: TGCAGCTGCTTCAGCGGGGAAACCAATGAGCAGTTCTTC.

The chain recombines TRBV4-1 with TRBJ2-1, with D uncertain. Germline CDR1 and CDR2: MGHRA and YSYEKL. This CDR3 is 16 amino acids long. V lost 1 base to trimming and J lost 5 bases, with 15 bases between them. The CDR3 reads CASSQVSGFADNEQFF. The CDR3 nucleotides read TGCGCCAGCAGCCAAGTTTCTGGTTTTGCGGACAATGAGCAGTTCTTC.

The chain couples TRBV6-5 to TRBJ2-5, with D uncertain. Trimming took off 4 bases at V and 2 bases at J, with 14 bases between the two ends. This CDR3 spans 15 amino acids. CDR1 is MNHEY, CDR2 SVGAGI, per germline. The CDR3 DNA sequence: TGTGCCAGCAGTTCCCGATACGCGGTTCAAGAGACCCAGTACTTC. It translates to CASSSRYAVQETQYF.

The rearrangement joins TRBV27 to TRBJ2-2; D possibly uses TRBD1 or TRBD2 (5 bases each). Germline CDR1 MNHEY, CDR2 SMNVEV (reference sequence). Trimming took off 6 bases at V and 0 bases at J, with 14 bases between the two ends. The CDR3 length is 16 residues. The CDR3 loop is CASSMQGVANTGELFF. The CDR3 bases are TGTGCCAGCAGCATGCAGGGAGTCGCGAACACCGGGGAGCTGTTTTTT.

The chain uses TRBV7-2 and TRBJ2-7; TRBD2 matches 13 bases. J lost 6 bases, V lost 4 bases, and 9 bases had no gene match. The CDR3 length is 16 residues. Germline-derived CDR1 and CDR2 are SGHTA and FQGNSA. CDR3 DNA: TGTGCCAGCAGCTCGGAATCGGGACTAGCGGGAATCGAGCAGTACTTC. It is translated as CASSSESGLAGIEQYF.

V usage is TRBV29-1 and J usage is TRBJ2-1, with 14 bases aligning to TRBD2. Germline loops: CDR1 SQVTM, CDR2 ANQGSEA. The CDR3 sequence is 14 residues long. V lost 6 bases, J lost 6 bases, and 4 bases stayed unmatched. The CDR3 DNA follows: TGCAGCGTCGCAGGGACTAGCGGGAGCAATGAGCAGTTCTTC. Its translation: CSVAGTSGSNEQFF.

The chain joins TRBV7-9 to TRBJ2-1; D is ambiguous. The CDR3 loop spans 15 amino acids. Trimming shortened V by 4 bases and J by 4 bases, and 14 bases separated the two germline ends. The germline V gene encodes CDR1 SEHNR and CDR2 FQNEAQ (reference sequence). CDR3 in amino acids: CASSSPRSPYNEQFF. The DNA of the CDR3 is TGTGCCAGCAGCTCCCCGCGGTCACCATACAATGAGCAGTTCTTC.

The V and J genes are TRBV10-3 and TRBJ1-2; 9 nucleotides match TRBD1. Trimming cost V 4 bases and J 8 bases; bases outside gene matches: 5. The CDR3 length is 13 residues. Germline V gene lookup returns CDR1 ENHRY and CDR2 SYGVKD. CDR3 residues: CAISGTGADGYTF. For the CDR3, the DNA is TGTGCCATCAGTGGGACAGGGGCTGACGGCTACACCTTC.

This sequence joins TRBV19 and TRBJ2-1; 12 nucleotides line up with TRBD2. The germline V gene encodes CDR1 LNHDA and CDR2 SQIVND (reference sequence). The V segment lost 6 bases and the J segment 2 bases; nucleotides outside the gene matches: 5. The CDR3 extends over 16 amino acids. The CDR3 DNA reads TGTGCCAGTAGCCAGGGACTAGCGGGTCCCTACAATGAGCAGTTCTTC. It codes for CASSQGLAGPYNEQFF.

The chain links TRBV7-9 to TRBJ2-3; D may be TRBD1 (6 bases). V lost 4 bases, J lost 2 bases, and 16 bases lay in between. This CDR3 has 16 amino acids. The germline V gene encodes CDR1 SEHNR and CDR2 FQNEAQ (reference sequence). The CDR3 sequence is CASSWDILTFTDTQYF. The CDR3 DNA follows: TGTGCCAGCAGCTGGGACATCCTTACTTTCACAGATACGCAGTATTTT.

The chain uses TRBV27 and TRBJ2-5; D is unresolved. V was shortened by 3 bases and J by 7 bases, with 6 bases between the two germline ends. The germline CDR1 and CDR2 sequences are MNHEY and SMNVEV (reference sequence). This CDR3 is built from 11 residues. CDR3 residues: CASSFGGTQYF. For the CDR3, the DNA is TGTGCCAGCAGTTTTGGTGGGACCCAGTACTTC.

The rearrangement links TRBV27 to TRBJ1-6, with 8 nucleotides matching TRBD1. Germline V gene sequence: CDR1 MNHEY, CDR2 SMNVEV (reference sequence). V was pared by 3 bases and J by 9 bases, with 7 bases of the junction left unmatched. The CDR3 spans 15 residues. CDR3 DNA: TGTGCCAGCAGTTTGAAAGACAGGGGTGGTTCACCCCTCCACTTT. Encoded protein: CASSLKDRGGSPLHF.

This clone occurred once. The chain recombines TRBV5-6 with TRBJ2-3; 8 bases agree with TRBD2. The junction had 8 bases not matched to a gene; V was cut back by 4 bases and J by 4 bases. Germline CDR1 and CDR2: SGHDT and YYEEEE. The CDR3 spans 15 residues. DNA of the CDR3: TGTGCCAGCAGCCTACGGACGGGAGGGCCAGATACGCAGTATTTT. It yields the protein CASSLRTGGPDTQYF.

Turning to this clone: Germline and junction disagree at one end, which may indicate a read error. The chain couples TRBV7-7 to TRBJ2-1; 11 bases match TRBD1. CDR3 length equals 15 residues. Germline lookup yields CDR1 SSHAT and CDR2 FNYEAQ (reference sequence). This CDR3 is CASSLGQGAVNEQFF. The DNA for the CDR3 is TGTGCTAGCAGCTTAGGACAGGGGGCGGTCAATGAGCAGTTCTTC.

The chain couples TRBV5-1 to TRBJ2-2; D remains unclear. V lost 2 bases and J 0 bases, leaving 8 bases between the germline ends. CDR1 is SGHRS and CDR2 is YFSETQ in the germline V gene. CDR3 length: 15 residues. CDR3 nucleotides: TGCGCCAGCAGCTTATGGGCAGCGAACACCGGGGAGCTGTTTTTT. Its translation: CASSLWAANTGELFF.

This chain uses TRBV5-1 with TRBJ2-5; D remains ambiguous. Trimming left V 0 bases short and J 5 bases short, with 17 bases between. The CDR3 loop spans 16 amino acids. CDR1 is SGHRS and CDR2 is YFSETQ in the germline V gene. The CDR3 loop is CASSLELAITLETQYF. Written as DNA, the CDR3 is TGCGCCAGCAGCTTGGAATTAGCCATTACTTTGGAGACCCAGTACTTC.